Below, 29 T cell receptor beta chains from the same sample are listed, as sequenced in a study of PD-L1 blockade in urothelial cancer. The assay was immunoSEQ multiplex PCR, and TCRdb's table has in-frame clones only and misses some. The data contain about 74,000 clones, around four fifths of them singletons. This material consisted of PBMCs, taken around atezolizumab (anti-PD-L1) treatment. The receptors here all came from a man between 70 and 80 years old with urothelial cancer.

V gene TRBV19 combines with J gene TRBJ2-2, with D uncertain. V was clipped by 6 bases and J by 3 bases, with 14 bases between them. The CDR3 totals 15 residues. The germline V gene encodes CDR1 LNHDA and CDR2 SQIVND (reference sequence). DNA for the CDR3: TGTGCCAGTAGCACACAGAGATTAGACACCGGGGAGCTGTTTTTT. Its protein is CASSTQRLDTGELFF.

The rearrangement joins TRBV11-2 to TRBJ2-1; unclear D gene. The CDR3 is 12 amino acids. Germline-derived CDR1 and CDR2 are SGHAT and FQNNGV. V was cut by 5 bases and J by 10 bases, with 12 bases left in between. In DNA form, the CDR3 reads TGTGCCAGCAGCCCACCCATCGGGGAGCAGTTCTTC. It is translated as CASSPPIGEQFF.

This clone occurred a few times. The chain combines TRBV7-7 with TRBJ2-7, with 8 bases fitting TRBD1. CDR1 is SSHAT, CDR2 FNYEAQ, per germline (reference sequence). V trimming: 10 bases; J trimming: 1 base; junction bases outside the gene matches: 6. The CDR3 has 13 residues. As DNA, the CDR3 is TGTGCCACCACGGACAGGGAATCCTACGAGCAGTACTTC. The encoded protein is CATTDRESYEQYF.

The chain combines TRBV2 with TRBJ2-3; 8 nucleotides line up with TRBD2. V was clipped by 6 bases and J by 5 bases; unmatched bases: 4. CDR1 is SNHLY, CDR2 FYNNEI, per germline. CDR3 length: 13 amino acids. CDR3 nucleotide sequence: TGTGCCAGCAGGAGCGGGAGAGAAGATACGCAGTATTTT. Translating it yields CASRSGREDTQYF.

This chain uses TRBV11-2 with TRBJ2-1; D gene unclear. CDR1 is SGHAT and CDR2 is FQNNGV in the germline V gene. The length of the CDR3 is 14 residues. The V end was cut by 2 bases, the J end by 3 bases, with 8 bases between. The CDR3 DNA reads TGTGCCAGCAGCTTAAGAGTGGTCTACAATGAGCAGTTCTTC. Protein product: CASSLRVVYNEQFF.

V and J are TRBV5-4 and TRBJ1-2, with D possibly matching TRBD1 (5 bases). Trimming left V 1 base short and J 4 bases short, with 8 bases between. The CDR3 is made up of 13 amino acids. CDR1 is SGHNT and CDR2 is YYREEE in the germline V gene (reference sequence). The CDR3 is CASSLPGLYGYTF. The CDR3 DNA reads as TGTGCCAGCAGCTTGCCGGGACTCTATGGCTACACCTTC.

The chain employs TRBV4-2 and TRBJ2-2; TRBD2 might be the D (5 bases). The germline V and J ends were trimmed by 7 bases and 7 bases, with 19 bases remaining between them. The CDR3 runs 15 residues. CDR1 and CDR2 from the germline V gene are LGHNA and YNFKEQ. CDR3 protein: CASIPDPRGNGELFF. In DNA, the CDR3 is TGTGCCAGCATCCCCGATCCTCGGGGAAACGGGGAGCTGTTTTTT.

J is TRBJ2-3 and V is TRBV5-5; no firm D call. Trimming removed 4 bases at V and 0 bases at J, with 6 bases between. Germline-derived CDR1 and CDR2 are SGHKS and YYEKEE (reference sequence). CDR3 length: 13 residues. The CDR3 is CASSETSTDTQYF. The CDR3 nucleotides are TGTGCCAGCAGCGAGACTAGCACAGATACGCAGTATTTT.

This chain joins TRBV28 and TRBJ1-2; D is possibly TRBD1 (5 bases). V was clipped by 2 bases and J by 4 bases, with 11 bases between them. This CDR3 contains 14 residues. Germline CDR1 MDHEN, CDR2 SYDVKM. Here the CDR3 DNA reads TGTGCCAGCAGTTTACCACAGGCGGTCTATGGCTACACCTTC. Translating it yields CASSLPQAVYGYTF.

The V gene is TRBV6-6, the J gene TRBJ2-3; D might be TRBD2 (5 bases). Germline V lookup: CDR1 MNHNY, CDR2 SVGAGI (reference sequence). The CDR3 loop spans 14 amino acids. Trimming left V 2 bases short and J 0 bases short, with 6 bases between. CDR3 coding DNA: TGTGCCAGCAGTTACGGCGGGAGCACAGATACGCAGTATTTT. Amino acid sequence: CASSYGGSTDTQYF.

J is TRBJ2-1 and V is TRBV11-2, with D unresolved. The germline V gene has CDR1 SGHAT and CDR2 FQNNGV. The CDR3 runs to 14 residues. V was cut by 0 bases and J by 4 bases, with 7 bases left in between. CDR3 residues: CASSLEPGYNEQFF. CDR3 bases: TGTGCCAGCAGCTTAGAGCCCGGTTACAATGAGCAGTTCTTC. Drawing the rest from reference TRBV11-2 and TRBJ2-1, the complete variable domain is EAGVAQSPRYKIIEKRQSVAFWCNPISGHATLYWYQQILGQGPKLLIQFQNNGVVDDSQLPKDRFSAERLKGVDSTLKIQPAKLEDSAVYLCASSLEPGYNEQFFGPGTRLTVL.

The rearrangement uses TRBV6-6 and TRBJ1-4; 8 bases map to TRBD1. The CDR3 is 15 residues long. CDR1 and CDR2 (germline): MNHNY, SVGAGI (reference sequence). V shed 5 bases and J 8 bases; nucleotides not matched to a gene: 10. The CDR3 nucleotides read TGTGCCAGCAGTCGGATGCAGGGGGCGGGGGAAAAACTGTTTTTT. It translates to CASSRMQGAGEKLFF.

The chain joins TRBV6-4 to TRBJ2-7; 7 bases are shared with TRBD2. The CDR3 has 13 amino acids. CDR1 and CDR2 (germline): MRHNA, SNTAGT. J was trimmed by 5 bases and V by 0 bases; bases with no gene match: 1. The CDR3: CASSDSAGDEQYF. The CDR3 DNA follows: TGTGCCAGCAGTGACTCGGCGGGAGACGAGCAGTACTTC.

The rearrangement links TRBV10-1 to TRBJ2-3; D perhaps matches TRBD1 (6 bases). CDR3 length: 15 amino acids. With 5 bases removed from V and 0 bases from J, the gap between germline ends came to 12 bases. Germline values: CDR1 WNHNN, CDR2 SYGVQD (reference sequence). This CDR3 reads CASSRTVSSTDTQYF. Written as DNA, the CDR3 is TGCGCCAGCAGTAGGACAGTCTCTAGCACAGATACGCAGTATTTT.

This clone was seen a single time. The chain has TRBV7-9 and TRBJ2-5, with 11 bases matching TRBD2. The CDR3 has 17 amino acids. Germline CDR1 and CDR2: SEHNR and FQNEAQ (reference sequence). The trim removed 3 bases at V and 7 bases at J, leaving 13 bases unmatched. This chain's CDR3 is CASSFGGLAASPGTQYF. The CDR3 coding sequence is TGTGCCAGCAGCTTCGGGGGACTAGCGGCCTCCCCAGGGACCCAGTACTTC.

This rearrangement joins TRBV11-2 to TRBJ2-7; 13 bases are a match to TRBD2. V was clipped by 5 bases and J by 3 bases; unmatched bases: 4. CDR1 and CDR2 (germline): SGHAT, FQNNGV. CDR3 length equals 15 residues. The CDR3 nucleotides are TGTGCCAGCAGCGGCGGACTAGCGGGAGTCTACGAGCAGTACTTC. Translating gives CASSGGLAGVYEQYF.

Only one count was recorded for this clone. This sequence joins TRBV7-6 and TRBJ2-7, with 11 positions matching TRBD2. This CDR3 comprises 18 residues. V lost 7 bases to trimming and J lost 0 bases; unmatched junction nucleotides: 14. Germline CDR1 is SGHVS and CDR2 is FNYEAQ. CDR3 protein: CASTEAASGRLNSYEQYF. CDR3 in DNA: TGTGCCAGCACCGAAGCGGCTAGCGGGAGGCTGAACTCCTACGAGCAGTACTTC.

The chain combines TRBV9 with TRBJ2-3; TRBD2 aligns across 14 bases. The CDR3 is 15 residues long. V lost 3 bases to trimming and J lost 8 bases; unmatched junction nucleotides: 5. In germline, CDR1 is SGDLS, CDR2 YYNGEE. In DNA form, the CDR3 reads TGTGCCAGCAGCGGGGGACTAGCGGGAGAGGCTACGCAGTATTTT. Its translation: CASSGGLAGEATQYF.

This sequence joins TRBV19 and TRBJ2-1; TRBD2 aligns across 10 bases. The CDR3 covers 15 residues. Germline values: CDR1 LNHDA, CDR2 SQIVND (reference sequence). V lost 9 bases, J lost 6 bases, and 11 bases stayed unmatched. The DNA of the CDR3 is TGTGCCAGCAGAACTCGACTAGCGGGTGGCAATGAGCAGTTCTTC. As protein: CASRTRLAGGNEQFF.

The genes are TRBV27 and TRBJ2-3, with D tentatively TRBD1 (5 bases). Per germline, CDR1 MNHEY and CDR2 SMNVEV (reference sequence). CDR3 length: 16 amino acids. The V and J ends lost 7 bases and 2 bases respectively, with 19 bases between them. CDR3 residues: CASKLSTAPITDTQYF. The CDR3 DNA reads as TGTGCCAGCAAATTATCGACAGCCCCGATCACAGATACGCAGTATTTT.

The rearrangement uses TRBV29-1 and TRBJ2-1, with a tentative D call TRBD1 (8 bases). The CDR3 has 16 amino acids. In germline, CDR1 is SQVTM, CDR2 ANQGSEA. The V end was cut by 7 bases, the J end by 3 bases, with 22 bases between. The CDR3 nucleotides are TGCAGCGGTAAAAAGGACAGGGTAGCGGGCTACAATGAGCAGTTCTTC. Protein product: CSGKKDRVAGYNEQFF.

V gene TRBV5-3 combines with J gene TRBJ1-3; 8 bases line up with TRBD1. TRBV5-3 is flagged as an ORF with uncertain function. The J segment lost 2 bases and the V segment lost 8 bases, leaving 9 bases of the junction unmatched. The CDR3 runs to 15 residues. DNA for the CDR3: TGTGCCAGCTTAAGCAGGGGGCCTGCTGGAAACACCATATATTTT. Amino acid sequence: CASLSRGPAGNTIYF.

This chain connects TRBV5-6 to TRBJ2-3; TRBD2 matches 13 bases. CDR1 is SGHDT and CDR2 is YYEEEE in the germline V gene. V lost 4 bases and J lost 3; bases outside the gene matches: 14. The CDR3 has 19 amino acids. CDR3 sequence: CASSGSLAGGPGWTDTQYF. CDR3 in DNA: TGTGCCAGCAGCGGCTCACTAGCGGGAGGGCCAGGGTGGACAGATACGCAGTATTTT. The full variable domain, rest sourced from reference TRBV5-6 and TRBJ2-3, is DAGVTQSPTHLIKTRGQQVTLRCSPKSGHDTVSWYQQALGQGPQFIFQYYEEEERQRGNFPDRFSGHQFPNYSSELNVNALLLGDSALYLCASSGSLAGGPGWTDTQYFGPGTRLTVL.

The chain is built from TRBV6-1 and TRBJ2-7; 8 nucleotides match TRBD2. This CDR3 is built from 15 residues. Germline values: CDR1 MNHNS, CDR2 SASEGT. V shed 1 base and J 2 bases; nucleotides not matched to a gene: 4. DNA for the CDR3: TGTGCCAGCAGTGAAGATAAGCGGGGGCCCTACGAGCAGTACTTC. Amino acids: CASSEDKRGPYEQYF.

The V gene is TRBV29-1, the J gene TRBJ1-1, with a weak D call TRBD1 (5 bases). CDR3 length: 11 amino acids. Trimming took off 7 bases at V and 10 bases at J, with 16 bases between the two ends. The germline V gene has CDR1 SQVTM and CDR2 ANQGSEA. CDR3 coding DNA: TGCAGCGCTTCCCCGGGGGTCGGAGCTTTCTTT. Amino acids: CSASPGVGAFF.

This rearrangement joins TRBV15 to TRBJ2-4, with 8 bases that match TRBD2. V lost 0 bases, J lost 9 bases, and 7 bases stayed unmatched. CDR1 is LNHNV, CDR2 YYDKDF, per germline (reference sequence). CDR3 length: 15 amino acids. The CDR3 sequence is CATSRDGAGDGIQYF. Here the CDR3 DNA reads TGTGCCACCAGCAGAGATGGAGCGGGAGACGGCATTCAGTACTTC.

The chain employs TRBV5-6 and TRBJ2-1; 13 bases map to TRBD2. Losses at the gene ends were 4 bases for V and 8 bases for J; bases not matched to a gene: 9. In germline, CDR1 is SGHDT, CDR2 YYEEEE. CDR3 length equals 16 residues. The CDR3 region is CASSRLLAGGLDEQFF. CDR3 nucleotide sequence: TGTGCCAGCAGCCGCCTACTAGCGGGAGGGTTGGATGAGCAGTTCTTC.

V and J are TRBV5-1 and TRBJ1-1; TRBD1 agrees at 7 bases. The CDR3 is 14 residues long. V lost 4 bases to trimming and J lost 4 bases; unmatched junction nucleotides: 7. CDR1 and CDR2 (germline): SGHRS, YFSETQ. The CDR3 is CASSTTGWTTEAFF. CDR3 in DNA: TGCGCCAGCAGCACGACAGGGTGGACCACTGAAGCTTTCTTT.

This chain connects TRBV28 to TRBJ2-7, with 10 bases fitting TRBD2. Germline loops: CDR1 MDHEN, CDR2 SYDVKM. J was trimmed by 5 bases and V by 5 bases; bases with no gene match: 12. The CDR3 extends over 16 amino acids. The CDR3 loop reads CASSGGGAGGPDEQYF. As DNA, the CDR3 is TGTGCCAGCAGTGGGGGGGGAGCGGGAGGGCCCGACGAGCAGTACTTC.